This note documents a single T cell receptor (beta chain) sequence. Its antigen is unknown. This entry belongs to a study of cytomegalovirus exposure and HLA in healthy donors. Both 60 Vbeta primers and 13 Jbeta primers went into the PCR. Assay: immunoSEQ multiplex PCR; the TCRdb copy retains only in-frame clones and omits some. The top ten clones hold roughly 4% of a sample with 150,000 to 200,000 clones, 55% to 80% of them seen once. Notes on the study in general: Highly shared sequence variants in one cluster were likely a sequencing artifact. Later, TCR association rates were found to vary by HLA locus, highest for DRB1 and lowest for HLA-C. In vitro confirmation showed a few CMV-associated chains to be CMV antigen specific. Solely CMV serostatus was available to characterize immune exposure.

CDR1 is LGHNA, CDR2 YNFKEQ, per germline. CDR3 length equals 17 residues. V was clipped by 4 bases and J by 0 bases; unmatched bases: 10. This TCR came from a woman aged 18-35 years in good health and CMV-seropositive. The chain carries TRBV4-2 and TRBJ2-3, with 7 bases lining up with TRBD2. Sequences were obtained from PBMCs. CDR3 residues: CASSPDPAGSSTDTQYF. CDR3 coding DNA: TGTGCCAGCAGCCCAGACCCAGCGGGATCAAGCACAGATACGCAGTATTTT.